This is a list of T cell receptor beta chains from one sample in a study of cytomegalovirus exposure and HLA in healthy donors. TCRdb's table, derived via immunoSEQ multiplex PCR, lists solely in-frame clones and lacks some. This table holds 190,000 or so clones, about four fifths found once. Sequences were obtained from PBMCs. The receptor source for this set is a woman between 18 and 29 years old in good health and CMV-seropositive. Both conserved end residues are part of each CDR3. A D gene is named only where the DNA matches it firmly. Rows may omit the clone size; those that give it use once, few, many or a size class.

J gene | V gene | D gene | clone size | CDR3 protein | CDR3 DNA
TRBJ2-2 | TRBV18 | TRBD1 | once | CASRPGQGNTGELFF | TGTGCCAGCCGACCGGGACAGGGCAACACCGGGGAGCTGTTTTTT
TRBJ2-2 | TRBV11-1 | . | . | CASSLWGVEAGELFF | TGTGCCAGCAGCTTATGGGGGGTGGAGGCCGGGGAGCTGTTTTTT
TRBJ2-2 | TRBV7-2 | . | . | CASSPGISTGELFF | TGTGCCAGCAGCCCCGGGATTTCCACCGGGGAGCTGTTTTTT
TRBJ1-1 | TRBV5-5 | TRBD1 | . | CASSFRTGRNTEAFF | TGTGCCAGCAGCTTCCGGACAGGGAGAAACACTGAAGCTTTCTTT
TRBJ2-1 | TRBV7-8 | TRBD1 | . | CASSLTTGVGYNEQFF | TGTGCCAGCAGCTTAACAACAGGGGTAGGCTACAATGAGCAGTTCTTC
TRBJ2-1 | TRBV18 | TRBD1 | . | CASSPPYRQGELGNEQFF | TGTGCCAGCTCACCACCCTACCGCCAGGGGGAGTTGGGGAATGAGCAGTTCTTC
TRBJ2-5 | TRBV4-1 | TRBD1 | . | CASSQVGTEQETQYF | TGCGCCAGCAGCCAAGTCGGGACAGAGCAAGAGACCCAGTACTTC
TRBJ1-1 | TRBV7-8 | . | . | CASSRGEGRTEAFF | TGTGCCAGCAGCCGGGGGGAAGGGAGGACTGAAGCTTTCTTT
TRBJ1-4 | TRBV7-8 | . | . | CASSLSVQTWPNEKLFF | TGTGCCAGCAGCTTATCAGTACAGACCTGGCCAAATGAAAAACTGTTTTTT
TRBJ1-1 | TRBV5-4 | TRBD1 | . | CASSPDRGGDTEAFF | TGTGCCAGCAGCCCTGACAGGGGGGGAGACACTGAAGCTTTCTTT
TRBJ1-5 | TRBV7-2 | . | . | CASSLGQSNQPQHF | TGTGCCAGCAGCTTAGGACAAAGCAATCAGCCCCAGCATTTT
TRBJ1-2 | TRBV6-1 | . | few | CASSDRTSGGYTF | TGTGCCAGCAGTGATCGGACCTCGGGGGGCTACACCTTC
TRBJ1-3 | TRBV9 | TRBD1 | . | CASSVGDRVENTIYF | TGTGCCAGCAGCGTTGGGGACAGGGTTGAAAACACCATATATTTT
TRBJ2-5 | TRBV6-1 | . | . | CASSVRGEETQYF | TGTGCCAGCAGTGTCCGGGGTGAAGAGACCCAGTACTTC
TRBJ2-5 | TRBV5-1 | . | . | CASSTAADPTETQYF | TGCGCCAGCAGCACCGCGGCTGACCCGACGGAGACCCAGTACTTC
TRBJ2-6 | TRBV9 | TRBD1 | . | CASSVRGPRQGSGANVLTF | TGTGCCAGCAGCGTGAGGGGACCAAGACAGGGCTCTGGGGCCAACGTCCTGACTTTC
TRBJ2-3 | TRBV20-1 | . | . | CSARFSGTQYF | TGCAGTGCTAGATTCTCCGGGACGCAGTATTTT
TRBJ1-1 | TRBV4-1 | . | once | CASSQDRQLLMNTEAFF | TGCGCCAGCAGCCAAGATAGACAGTTACTGATGAACACTGAAGCTTTCTTT
TRBJ2-7 | TRBV2 | . | . | CASTGSGVYEQYF | TGTGCCAGCACGGGAAGTGGGGTCTACGAGCAGTACTTC
TRBJ1-2 | TRBV18 | . | . | CASSPPGEQNYGYTF | TGTGCCAGCTCACCACCAGGGGAACAGAACTATGGCTACACCTTC
TRBJ1-2 | TRBV5-4 | . | . | CASSFGGPSEENGYTF | TGTGCCAGCAGCTTTGGGGGCCCATCAGAGGAAAATGGCTACACCTTC
TRBJ1-2 | TRBV4-3 | . | . | CASSQDIGVNYGYTF | TGCGCCAGCAGCCAAGATATCGGGGTAAACTATGGCTACACCTTC
TRBJ1-5 | TRBV2 | TRBD1 | . | CASSTGTGGYQPQHF | TGTGCCAGTTCAACCGGGACAGGGGGTTATCAGCCCCAGCATTTT
TRBJ1-6 | TRBV5-1 | . | . | CASSLTRYSPLHF | TGCGCCAGCAGCCTGACAAGATATTCACCCCTCCACTTT
TRBJ1-1 | TRBV19 | . | . | CASSISSRGTEAFF | TGTGCCAGTAGTATTTCCAGCAGGGGCACTGAAGCTTTCTTT
TRBJ1-5 | TRBV6-5 | . | . | CASSPAGGGNQPQHF | TGTGCCAGCAGCCCCGCCGGCGGGGGCAATCAGCCCCAGCATTTT
TRBJ2-2 | TRBV5-4 | TRBD2 | . | CASRTRGGHNTGELFF | TGTGCCAGCAGAACCCGGGGGGGCCATAACACCGGGGAGCTGTTTTTT
TRBJ1-5 | TRBV5-4 | . | . | CASSLASGINQPQHF | TGTGCCAGCAGCTTGGCATCAGGGATAAATCAGCCCCAGCATTTT
TRBJ2-5 | TRBV5-1 | TRBD1 | . | CASSGRGNQETQYF | TGCGCCAGCAGCGGCAGGGGGAACCAAGAGACCCAGTACTTC
TRBJ1-3 | TRBV7-6 | . | . | CATGQLSGNTIYF | TGTGCCACCGGACAGCTCTCTGGAAACACCATATATTTT
TRBJ2-7 | TRBV7-2 | . | . | CASSSRGAYYEQYF | TGTGCCAGCAGCTCTCGGGGGGCTTACTACGAGCAGTACTTC
TRBJ2-1 | TRBV29-1 | TRBD2 | . | CSVRGLAGGVSYNEQFF | TGCAGCGTGAGAGGACTAGCGGGGGGGGTCTCCTACAATGAGCAGTTCTTC
TRBJ2-7 | TRBV12-5 | TRBD2 | . | CASGSILAGDHYEQYF | TGTGCTAGTGGTTCCATACTAGCGGGGGATCACTACGAGCAGTACTTC
TRBJ2-1 | TRBV27 | TRBD2 | . | CASSSVSSGGINEQFF | TGTGCCAGCAGTTCAGTCTCTAGCGGGGGTATCAATGAGCAGTTCTTC
TRBJ1-2 | TRBV10-3 | . | . | CAISESVTAYGYTF | TGTGCCATCAGTGAGTCGGTGACAGCCTATGGCTACACCTTC
TRBJ1-2 | TRBV27 | . | . | CASSLGGGSSGYTF | TGTGCCAGCAGTTTAGGTGGGGGCTCATCTGGCTACACCTTC
TRBJ2-2 | TRBV27 | TRBD1 | . | CASRRTGGHTGELFF | TGTGCCAGCAGGAGGACAGGGGGTCACACCGGGGAGCTGTTTTTT
TRBJ2-2 | TRBV2 | . | . | CASRPENTGELFF | TGTGCCAGCAGACCAGAGAACACCGGGGAGCTGTTTTTT
TRBJ1-3 | TRBV4-1 | . | . | CASSQPTDRSGNTIYF | TGCGCCAGCAGCCAACCCACGGACAGATCTGGAAACACCATATATTTT
TRBJ2-3 | TRBV5-1 | TRBD2 | . | CASSPLVRGDTQYF | TGCGCCAGCAGCCCCTTGGTGCGGGGGGATACGCAGTATTTT
TRBJ1-2 | TRBV10-3 | . | . | CAISESTAHGYTF | TGTGCCATCAGTGAGTCAACAGCCCATGGCTACACCTTC
TRBJ1-5 | TRBV2 | . | . | CASRDLGGEPQHF | TGTGCCAGCAGGGACCTGGGGGGTGAGCCCCAGCATTTT
TRBJ2-3 | TRBV15 | TRBD1 | . | CATSSLRTGVTDTQYF | TGTGCCACCAGCAGCCTTCGGACAGGGGTCACAGATACGCAGTATTTT
TRBJ1-6 | TRBV27 | TRBD1 | . | CASSPGTGSNSPLHF | TGTGCCAGCAGCCCTGGGACAGGGTCTAATTCACCCCTCCACTTT
TRBJ2-5 | TRBV7-8 | TRBD2 | . | CASSLVAGGETQYF | TGTGCCAGCAGCTTAGTTGCGGGGGGCGAGACCCAGTACTTC
TRBJ1-5 | TRBV23-1 | . | . | CASSQRVLSRQPQHF | TGCGCCAGCAGTCAGAGGGTCCTCTCTCGTCAGCCCCAGCATTTT
TRBJ2-3 | TRBV5-4 | . | . | CASSLKARGPSTDTQYF | TGTGCCAGCAGCTTGAAGGCGCGGGGCCCTAGCACAGATACGCAGTATTTT
TRBJ2-7 | TRBV7-2 | TRBD2 | . | CASSPRTSGVYEQYF | TGTGCCAGCAGCCCAAGGACTAGCGGGGTCTACGAGCAGTACTTC
TRBJ1-1 | TRBV6-1 | . | . | CASHASGQNTEAFF | TGTGCCAGTCACGCGTCAGGCCAGAACACTGAAGCTTTCTTT
TRBJ1-3 | TRBV7-9 | TRBD1 | . | CASGDRGSGNTIYF | TGTGCCAGCGGGGACAGGGGATCCGGAAACACCATATATTTT
TRBJ1-4 | TRBV28 | . | . | CASSSRGYGKLFF | TGTGCCAGCAGTTCTAGGGGTTATGGAAAACTGTTTTTT
TRBJ2-7 | TRBV5-5 | . | . | CASSFLAGSSYEQYF | TGTGCCAGCAGCTTCTTGGCGGGGAGCTCCTACGAGCAGTACTTC
TRBJ2-7 | TRBV10-1 | TRBD2 | . | CASRRGTSGGFGAYEQYF | TGCGCCAGCAGGCGAGGGACTAGCGGGGGGTTTGGGGCCTACGAGCAGTACTTC